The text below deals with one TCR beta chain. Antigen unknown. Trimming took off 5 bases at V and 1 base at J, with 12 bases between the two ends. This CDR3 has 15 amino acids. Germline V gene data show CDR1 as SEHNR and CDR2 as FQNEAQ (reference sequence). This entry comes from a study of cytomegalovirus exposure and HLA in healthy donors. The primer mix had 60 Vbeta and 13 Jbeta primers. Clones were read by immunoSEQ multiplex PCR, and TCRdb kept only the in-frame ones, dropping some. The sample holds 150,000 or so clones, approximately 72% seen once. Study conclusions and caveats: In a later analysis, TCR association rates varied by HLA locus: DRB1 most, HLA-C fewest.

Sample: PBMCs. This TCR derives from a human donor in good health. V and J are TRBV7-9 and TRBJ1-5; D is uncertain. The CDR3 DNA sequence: TGTGCCAGCAGCCCGGCGGCGGCCAGCAATCAGCCCCAGCATTTT. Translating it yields CASSPAAASNQPQHF.